The 30 T cell receptor beta chains listed next were all sequenced from one sample in a study of blood T cells in healthy people across ages. Alongside a J-beta primer mix, a sample-barcoded 5' primer served in a second PCR lasting roughly 7 to 11 cycles. TCRdb re-called the 5' RACE reads through MiXCR, storing one row per CDR3 protein. This table holds approximately 1,000,000 distinct CDR3 sequences, under 55% found once. Sequencing used blood. The receptors were sampled from an older woman in good health.

This sequence joins TRBV12-3 or TRBV12-4 and TRBJ1-1; D unclear. Trimming removed 3 bases at V and 7 bases at J, with 6 bases between. The CDR3 contains 11 residues. In nucleotides, the CDR3 is TGTGCCAGCAGTTTGAGTAATGAAGCTTTCTTT. Encoded protein: CASSLSNEAFF.

The chain employs TRBV18 and TRBJ2-1, with TRBD2 as a possible D gene (6 bases). The ends were cut back, 6 bases at V and 10 bases at J, with 22 bases in the middle. The CDR3 is 15 amino acids. Germline assignment: CDR1 KGHSH and CDR2 LQKENI. CDR3 region: CASSPRRGAHSEQFF. For the CDR3, the DNA is TGTGCCAGCTCCCCGAGGCGGGGAGCACACAGCGAGCAGTTCTTC. Full variable domain (outside the CDR3, taken from reference TRBV18 and TRBJ2-1): NAGVMQNPRHLVRRRGQEARLRCSPMKGHSHVYWYRQLPEEGLKFMVYLQKENIIDESGMPKERFSAEFPKEGPSILRIQQVVRGDSAAYFCASSPRRGAHSEQFFGPGTRLTVL.

The J gene is TRBJ1-1, the V gene TRBV20-1; D unresolved. The CDR3 is made up of 13 amino acids. The germline V gene encodes CDR1 DFQATT and CDR2 SNEGSKA (reference sequence). V was trimmed by 8 bases and J by 0 bases, leaving 13 bases between them. DNA for the CDR3: TGCAGTACTAAAAGTATCATGAACACTGAAGCTTTCTTT. This codes for CSTKSIMNTEAFF.

With regard to this clonotype: A much larger clone lies one base from this, so it may be a read error. The J gene is TRBJ2-5, the V gene TRBV2; 7 bases are shared with TRBD2. This CDR3 contains 15 residues. The germline CDR1 and CDR2 sequences are SNHLY and FYNNEI. The ends lost 6 bases at V and 11 bases at J; junction bases unmatched: 18. The CDR3 loop reads CASRGGALSYNEQYF. DNA of the CDR3: TGTGCCAGCAGGGGAGGGGCCCTTTCATACAATGAGCAGTACTTC.

This clonotype was counted only a few times. The rearrangement uses TRBV7-9 and TRBJ2-7; D assignment may be TRBD1 or TRBD2 (5 bases each). In germline, CDR1 is SEHNR, CDR2 FQNEAQ (reference sequence). The CDR3 runs 15 residues. Trimming took 5 bases from V and 2 from J, leaving 16 bases between them. CDR3 region: CASSDPGTVTYEQYF. DNA for the CDR3: TGTGCCAGCAGCGACCCGGGGACGGTGACCTACGAGCAGTACTTC.

This clonotype occurred a few times. The chain couples TRBV7-6 to TRBJ2-5, with 7 bases fitting TRBD2. The CDR3 is made up of 17 amino acids. CDR1 is SGHVS, CDR2 FNYEAQ, per germline. The J segment lost 2 bases and the V segment lost 0 bases, leaving 9 bases of the junction unmatched. CDR3 DNA sequence: TGTGCCAGCAGCTTAGCGTTAGGACTAGACAAACAAGAGACCCAGTACTTC. Amino acids: CASSLALGLDKQETQYF.

This rearrangement joins TRBV28 to TRBJ1-1, with D unclear. The V gene's germline CDR1 is MDHEN and CDR2 SYDVKM. CDR3 length equals 13 residues. V lost 5 bases to trimming and J lost 8 bases, with 15 bases between them. The CDR3 DNA reads TGTGCCAGCAGTAACCCAGCCGGGCGGGAAGCTTTCTTT. It is translated as CASSNPAGREAFF. The complete variable domain, with remaining parts taken from reference TRBV28 and TRBJ1-1, reads DVKVTQSSRYLVKRTGEKVFLECVQDMDHENMFWYRQDPGLGLRLIYFSYDVKMKEKGDIPEGYSVSREKKERFSLILESASTNQTSMYLCASSNPAGREAFFGQGTRLTVV.

Of note for this clonotype: The junction does not match germline at one end; this may be a read error. The rearrangement uses TRBV4-1 and TRBJ1-2; TRBD1 is a possible D gene (5 bases). The CDR3 is 15 amino acids. Looked up from germline, CDR1 is MGHRA and CDR2 is YSYEKL. DNA for the CDR3: TGTGCCAGCAGCCCCAGGATAGGGGATAGCTATGGCTACACCTTC. It encodes CASSPRIGDSYGYTF.

This clonotype was recorded a few times. The genes are TRBV29-1 and TRBJ1-2; 8 bases match TRBD1. The CDR3 has 13 residues. Germline CDR1 is SQVTM and CDR2 is ANQGSEA. V was clipped by 7 bases and J by 2 bases; unmatched bases: 6. DNA for the CDR3: TGCAGCGCCCCGGACAGGGCGAACTATGGCTACACCTTC. Encoded protein: CSAPDRANYGYTF.

The genes are TRBV10-3 and TRBJ1-6, with D unclear. The V end lost 2 bases, the J end lost 7 bases, and 9 bases lay between the germline ends. The CDR3 is 14 amino acids. CDR1 and CDR2 from the germline V gene are ENHRY and SYGVKD. The DNA for the CDR3 is TGTGCCATCAGTGAGGCGCCTGGAAATTCACCCCTCCACTTT. Translation: CAISEAPGNSPLHF.

This clonotype has ten or more counts. The chain links TRBV29-1 to TRBJ2-7; D may match TRBD1 or TRBD2 (5 bases each). The CDR3 extends over 13 amino acids. The germline V gene has CDR1 SQVTM and CDR2 ANQGSEA. V lost 2 bases and J 0 bases, leaving 8 bases between the germline ends. As DNA, the CDR3 is TGCAGCGTTGAAACAGGACTCTCCTACGAGCAGTACTTC. Its translation is CSVETGLSYEQYF.

Concerning this clonotype itself: At one of its ends the junction is not consistent with the germline gene, which may arise from a read error. The rearrangement links TRBV20-1 to TRBJ2-7; D is unresolved. The DNA matches TRBJ2-5 better at its end, which makes the J call doubtful. This CDR3 is built from 15 residues. Germline assignment: CDR1 DFQATT and CDR2 SNEGSKA (reference sequence). CDR3 nucleotide sequence: TGCAGGGCTAGAGATGATAGCTCCTCCGCAGAGACCCAGTACTTC. This translates into CRARDDSSSAETQYF.

This clonotype has only a few counts. The chain uses TRBV24-1 and TRBJ2-5; D might be TRBD1 (5 bases). V was trimmed by 3 bases and J by 5 bases, leaving 18 bases between them. CDR1 is KGHDR and CDR2 is SFDVKD in the germline V gene. CDR3 length: 16 residues. Here the CDR3 reads CATSDAGLSPMETQYF. The CDR3, as DNA: TGTGCCACCAGTGATGCAGGGTTAAGCCCTATGGAGACCCAGTACTTC.

This chain uses TRBV10-3 with TRBJ1-1; D might be TRBD1 (6 bases). The germline CDR1 and CDR2 sequences are ENHRY and SYGVKD. The CDR3 is 13 amino acids. V was pared by 4 bases and J by 4 bases, with 10 bases between. CDR3 nucleotide sequence: TGTGCCATCAGTGGGCAGGGGTCCACTGAAGCTTTCTTT. Translated: CAISGQGSTEAFF.

This sequence joins TRBV20-1 and TRBJ2-5; perhaps D is TRBD1 or TRBD2 (5 bases each). This CDR3 contains 13 residues. The germline V and J ends were trimmed by 6 bases and 5 bases, with 16 bases remaining between them. CDR1 is DFQATT and CDR2 is SNEGSKA in the germline V gene (reference sequence). The CDR3 region is CSAKLPGTETQYF. The CDR3 DNA follows: TGCAGTGCCAAACTTCCAGGGACCGAGACCCAGTACTTC.

The chain is built from TRBV12-3 or TRBV12-4 and TRBJ1-2; D gene uncertain. The CDR3 covers 12 residues. The V end was cut by 3 bases, the J end by 6 bases, with 8 bases between. The CDR3 sequence is CASSLSRHGYTF. CDR3 nucleotides: TGTGCCAGCAGTTTGAGTAGACATGGCTACACCTTC.

This clonotype turned up a few times. The rearrangement uses TRBV6-2 or TRBV6-3 and TRBJ2-4; 10 bases align to TRBD2. The last part of the DNA fits TRBJ2-7 better; the J call may be wrong. CDR1 is MNHEY, CDR2 SVGEGT, per germline. CDR3 length: 15 residues. DNA of the CDR3: TGTGCCAGCAGTCGCCCGGGACTAGCGAAATACGAGCAGTACTTC. It is translated as CASSRPGLAKYEQYF.

V usage is TRBV5-1 and J usage is TRBJ2-3; TRBD2 agrees at 9 bases. The V and J ends lost 5 bases and 5 bases, in that order; junction bases with no gene match: 9. Germline assignment: CDR1 SGHRS and CDR2 YFSETQ. The CDR3 consists of 15 residues. The CDR3 here is CASRVNSGGGDTQYF. In nucleotides, the CDR3 is TGCGCCAGCAGGGTGAATAGCGGGGGAGGAGATACGCAGTATTTT.

This clonotype was picked up a small number of times. The gene calls are TRBV10-3 and TRBJ2-7, with D perhaps given as TRBD1 or TRBD2 (6 bases each). The germline gives CDR1 ENHRY, CDR2 SYGVKD. Between the trimmed V and J ends, which lost 6 bases and 2 bases, there was a span of 11 bases. The CDR3 extends over 13 amino acids. The CDR3: CAIRGGITYEQYF. CDR3 nucleotide sequence: TGTGCCATCAGAGGGGGGATTACCTACGAGCAGTACTTC.

The V call is TRBV6-1, the J call TRBJ2-1; D is perhaps TRBD2 (6 bases). V was clipped by 4 bases and J by 9 bases, with 13 bases between them. Germline V CDR1 and CDR2: MNHNS, SASEGT. The CDR3 contains 13 residues. As DNA, the CDR3 is TGTGCCAGCAGTGGCCGAAGGCGGGGTGAGCAGTTCTTC. Translating it yields CASSGRRRGEQFF.

J is TRBJ1-6 and V is TRBV12-3 or TRBV12-4, with a weak D call TRBD1 (5 bases). There are 15 residues in the CDR3. V lost 3 bases to trimming and J lost 6 bases, with 12 bases between them. CDR3 in DNA: TGTGCCAGCAGTTTGGGGCAGGCCGGTAATTCACCCCTCCACTTT. Amino acid sequence: CASSLGQAGNSPLHF.

This clonotype came up once. The rearrangement links TRBV6-1 to TRBJ2-1; 9 positions agree with TRBD2. The CDR3 is 16 amino acids. V was pared by 8 bases and J by 5 bases, with 13 bases of the junction left unmatched. Germline CDR1 reads MNHNS; CDR2 reads SASEGT. CDR3 bases: TGTGCCAGCTGGTGGGCTAGGACTAGCGTAGACAATGAGCAGTTCTTC. Encoded protein: CASWWARTSVDNEQFF.

This clonotype was seen a single time. The J gene is TRBJ2-3, the V gene TRBV20-1, with D tentatively TRBD1 or TRBD2 (7 bases each). The V end was cut by 3 bases, the J end by 2 bases, with 15 bases between. The germline CDR1 and CDR2 sequences are DFQATT and SNEGSKA (reference sequence). The CDR3 length is 15 residues. The CDR3 DNA reads as TGCAGTGCTAGGGGTGCAGGGGGGGTCACAGATACGCAGTATTTT. It codes for CSARGAGGVTDTQYF.

The genes are TRBV2 and TRBJ2-1, with D perhaps TRBD1 or TRBD2 (5 bases each). This CDR3 has 15 amino acids. CDR1 SNHLY and CDR2 FYNNEI come from the germline V gene. V lost 3 bases, J lost 8 bases, and 17 bases lay in between. The CDR3 DNA is TGTGCCAGCAGTGATGGTTCGGGGCTTTTCGATGAGCAGTTCTTC. Its protein is CASSDGSGLFDEQFF.

The rearrangement uses TRBV4-2 and TRBJ2-7, with 9 bases lining up with TRBD2. CDR1 and CDR2 from the germline V gene are LGHNA and YNFKEQ. V was clipped by 3 bases and J by 4 bases; unmatched bases: 10. This CDR3 is 16 amino acids long. For the CDR3, the DNA is TGTGCCAGCAGCCAGTCACCGGGACTAGCTTCTTACGAGCAGTACTTC. Residues: CASSQSPGLASYEQYF.

This sequence joins TRBV4-2 and TRBJ2-1; 15 bases align to TRBD2. CDR1 and CDR2 from the germline V gene are LGHNA and YNFKEQ. V lost 4 bases to trimming and J lost 6 bases; unmatched junction nucleotides: 10. This CDR3 spans 18 amino acids. In DNA form, the CDR3 reads TGTGCCAGCAGCCGCGGCGGACTAGCGGGAGGGTGGCCCAATGAGCAGTTCTTC. It is translated as CASSRGGLAGGWPNEQFF.

This clonotype was detected a few times. This chain links TRBV5-1 with TRBJ2-5; 9 bases fit TRBD2. The tail of the sequence fits TRBJ2-7 better, so the J call may be wrong. The CDR3 contains 18 residues. Germline V lookup: CDR1 SGHRS, CDR2 YFSETQ. The chain's CDR3 is CASSLGAGGPIVSNEQYF. The CDR3 DNA reads TGCGCCAGCAGCTTGGGGGCGGGAGGGCCGATTGTCAGCAACGAGCAGTACTTC.

The chain uses TRBV7-6 and TRBJ2-1; no definite D call. Germline V gene data show CDR1 as SGHVS and CDR2 as FNYEAQ. Trimming left V 6 bases short and J 5 bases short, with 5 bases between. The CDR3 is made up of 11 amino acids. This CDR3 is CASRRHNEQFF. For the CDR3, the DNA is TGTGCCAGCAGGCGACACAATGAGCAGTTCTTC.

This clonotype showed up many times. V gene TRBV7-9 combines with J gene TRBJ2-1; tentatively, D is TRBD2 (5 bases). V shed 2 bases and J shed 7 bases, with 15 bases lying between them. Per the germline V gene, CDR1 is SEHNR and CDR2 is FQNEAQ (reference sequence). CDR3 size: 15 residues. CDR3 in amino acids: CASSLLALNANEQFF. As DNA, the CDR3 is TGTGCCAGCAGCTTATTAGCGCTGAACGCGAATGAGCAGTTCTTC.

This clonotype was picked up a small number of times. This chain joins TRBV27 and TRBJ2-1; 7 positions agree with TRBD2. The junction had 6 bases not matched to a gene; V was cut back by 5 bases and J by 5 bases. Germline V gene sequence: CDR1 MNHEY, CDR2 SMNVEV (reference sequence). This CDR3 comprises 14 residues. In DNA form, the CDR3 reads TGTGCCAGCAGTAACGACGCGGGAGACAATGAGCAGTTCTTC. It codes for CASSNDAGDNEQFF.